This T cell receptor (beta chain) was obtained from a study of Ad26.COV2.S vaccination and SARS-CoV-2 variants. Losses at the gene ends were 1 base for V and 2 bases for J; bases not matched to a gene: 2. The V gene's germline CDR1 is KGHSH and CDR2 LQKENI. This CDR3 has 15 residues. Indicated treatment: some 19 received Ad26.COV2.S at low or high dose, single or two shots; 5 received placebo; per-sample allocation not given. Samples analyzed were those drawn on day 63 after the first vaccine or placebo injection. The protocol was immunoSEQ multiplex PCR, while the TCRdb copy is restricted to in-frame clones and leaves out a portion. The sample has around 320,000 clones; roughly 84% are singletons.

The chain is built from TRBV18 and TRBJ2-1, with 7 bases aligning to TRBD2. The sequence was collected from a person between 18 and 60 years old who received the Ad26.COV2.S COVID-19 vaccine or a placebo. The sample in question was peripheral blood, obtained in a trial of Ad26.COV2.S vaccine versus placebo. This CDR3 reads CASSPQGTTYNEQFF. The CDR3 bases are TGTGCCAGCTCACCACAAGGGACTACCTACAATGAGCAGTTCTTC. Complete variable domain (other parts from reference TRBV18 and TRBJ2-1): NAGVMQNPRHLVRRRGQEARLRCSPMKGHSHVYWYRQLPEEGLKFMVYLQKENIIDESGMPKERFSAEFPKEGPSILRIQQVVRGDSAAYFCASSPQGTTYNEQFFGPGTRLTVL.